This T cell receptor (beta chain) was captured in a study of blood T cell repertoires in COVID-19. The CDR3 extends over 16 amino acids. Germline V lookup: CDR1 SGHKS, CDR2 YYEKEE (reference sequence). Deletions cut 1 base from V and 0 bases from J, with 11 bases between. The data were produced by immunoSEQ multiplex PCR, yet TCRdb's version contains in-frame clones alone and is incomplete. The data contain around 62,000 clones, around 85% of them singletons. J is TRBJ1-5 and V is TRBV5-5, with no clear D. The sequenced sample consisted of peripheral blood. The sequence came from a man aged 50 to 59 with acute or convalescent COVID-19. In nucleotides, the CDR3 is TGTGCCAGCAGCTTGCAGGCAGGATATAGCAATCAGCCCCAGCATTTT. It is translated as CASSLQAGYSNQPQHF.